The clone carrying this T cell receptor beta chain turned up a few times. Its antigen is not identified. These data originate in a study of CD8 T cells in ankylosing spondylitis. The study's findings and limits: A TCR beta motif of about eight highly homologous variants seemed to mark ankylosing spondylitis blood.

V was shortened by 5 bases and J by 3 bases, with 17 bases between the two germline ends. Germline CDR1 SGHAT, CDR2 FQNNGV. This CDR3 is 15 amino acids long. Quantitative 5'-RACE with molecular barcodes was used to make the TCR beta libraries. A single record per CDR3 protein comes from TCRdb applying MiXCR to the 5' RACE reads. The table lists 670,000 or so distinct CDR3 sequences, roughly 19% of them singletons. This chain joins TRBV11-2 and TRBJ2-7; TRBD2 might be the D (6 bases). Material: blood, either unsorted or a sorted T cell fraction (not recorded which). This receptor was obtained from a male donor with ankylosing spondylitis. CDR3 loop: CASSPGLSEGYEQYF. DNA for the CDR3: TGTGCCAGCAGCCCAGGTCTGTCGGAGGGCTACGAGCAGTACTTC.